This TCR beta chain stems from a study of T cells in Graves' hyperthyroidism and ophthalmopathy. Study-level information: Peripheral blood draws took place at initial diagnosis, ahead of any treatment.

Patients affected by ophthalmopathy presented a Clinical Activity Score of at least 3, a NOSPECS grade of at least 4, and disease duration below 3 months. Around 9.9 ml of fresh peripheral blood supplied the PBMCs. This clonotype was counted at least ten times. Its matching antigen is unknown. Given a much more abundant clone one base away, this may be a read error. Since no conserved phenylalanine or tryptophan closes the CDR3, a read error is the likely cause. Broader study findings: The model foresaw ophthalmopathy a median approximately 6.3 months prior to onset.

What was amplified from RNA transcripts were TCR beta CDR3 regions. TCR CDR3 regions were first amplified by RT-PCR with HTBI primers. TCRdb re-called the multiplex PCR reads through MiXCR, storing one row per CDR3 protein. The repertoire holds nearly 250,000 distinct CDR3 sequences, with around 26% as singletons. V lost 6 bases and J 1 base, leaving 9 bases between the germline ends. The CDR3 loop spans 13 amino acids. Germline CDR1 and CDR2: SGHAT and FQDESV (reference sequence). The sample consisted of blood. V gene TRBV11-1 combines with J gene TRBJ1-1; D remains ambiguous. This receptor was identified in a middle-aged woman with Graves' ophthalmopathy. In nucleotides, the CDR3 is TGTGCCAGCAGTCTGTGGGGGAACACTGAAGCTTTCCTT. Translated: CASSLWGNTEAFL.